Below are 27 T cell receptor beta chains sequenced from a single sample in a study of blood T cell repertoires in COVID-19. Generated by immunoSEQ multiplex PCR, the TCRdb table keeps only in-frame clones and is missing some. The sample includes around 100,000 clones, just under 90% of them seen just once. Material: peripheral blood. All receptors come from a human donor in a cohort sampled during active COVID-19.

The chain couples TRBV5-1 to TRBJ2-7; 7 nucleotides match TRBD1. V trimming: 4 bases; J trimming: 4 bases; junction bases outside the gene matches: 5. Per the germline V gene, CDR1 is SGHRS and CDR2 is YFSETQ. The CDR3 sequence is 13 residues long. The CDR3 region has the DNA TGCGCCAGCAGCCCCGCGACAGGGTACGAGCAGTACTTC. Translating gives CASSPATGYEQYF.

The chain has TRBV3-1 (or the pseudogene TRBV3-2) and TRBJ2-1; a possible D gene is TRBD2 (5 bases). The CDR3 has 15 residues. In germline, CDR1 is LGHDT, CDR2 YNNKEL (reference sequence). With 1 base removed from V and 5 bases from J, the gap between germline ends came to 12 bases. The CDR3 sequence: CASSQVTRAHNEQFF. The CDR3 nucleotides read TGTGCCAGCAGCCAAGTAACTAGAGCACACAATGAGCAGTTCTTC.

The rearrangement uses TRBV30 and TRBJ1-5, with 9 positions matching TRBD1. V lost 1 base and J lost 4; bases outside the gene matches: 2. Germline CDR1 reads GTSNPN; CDR2 reads SVGIG (reference sequence). This CDR3 spans 14 amino acids. This CDR3 is CAWSGGQGNQPQHF. The CDR3 DNA reads as TGTGCCTGGAGTGGTGGACAGGGGAATCAGCCCCAGCATTTT.

The J gene is TRBJ1-1, the V gene TRBV6-5; tentative D call: TRBD1 (5 bases). Trimming pared 6 bases from V and 0 bases from J, leaving 14 bases between. The germline gives CDR1 MNHEY, CDR2 SVGAGI. This CDR3 has 15 residues. The chain's CDR3 is CASSRWGEMNTEAFF. The CDR3 DNA reads as TGTGCCAGCAGCAGGTGGGGGGAGATGAACACTGAAGCTTTCTTT.

V usage is TRBV11-3 and J usage is TRBJ2-1, with 9 bases aligning to TRBD1. The CDR3 has 15 amino acids. Germline CDR1 reads SGHNT; CDR2 reads YENEEA. V dropped 4 bases and J dropped 4; count of bases not matched to a gene: 5. CDR3 DNA sequence: TGTGCCAGCAGCTGGGGACAGGGAGATTACAATGAGCAGTTCTTC. Translating it yields CASSWGQGDYNEQFF.

The chain joins TRBV5-1 to TRBJ2-5; TRBD2 agrees at 10 bases. Trimming removed 3 bases from V and 0 bases from J; junction bases left unmatched: 5. The V gene's germline CDR1 is SGHRS and CDR2 YFSETQ. The CDR3 consists of 16 residues. Written as DNA, the CDR3 is TGCGCCAGCAGCTACGGACTAGCGGTAAACCAAGAGACCCAGTACTTC. Translation gives CASSYGLAVNQETQYF.

The chain has TRBV5-1 and TRBJ2-1; 9 bases align to TRBD1. Germline assignment: CDR1 SGHRS and CDR2 YFSETQ. Unmatched junction bases numbered 12, after V lost 5 bases and J lost 3 bases. This CDR3 spans 17 amino acids. CDR3 nucleotides: TGCGCCAGCAGGGATGTTTACAGGGGGCGACTCTACAATGAGCAGTTCTTC. It is translated as CASRDVYRGRLYNEQFF.

This clone was recorded a few times. The rearrangement links TRBV12-5 to TRBJ1-4; 7 positions match TRBD1. CDR3 length: 14 amino acids. Germline V gives CDR1 LGHNT, CDR2 FRNRAP. With 5 bases clipped from V and 5 bases from J, the junction kept 5 bases outside the gene matches. The CDR3 spells CASGPGTANEKLFF. In DNA, the CDR3 is TGTGCTAGTGGTCCAGGGACAGCCAATGAAAAACTGTTTTTT.

This chain joins TRBV20-1 and TRBJ2-2; TRBD1 is a possible D gene (5 bases). Germline CDR1 reads DFQATT; CDR2 reads SNEGSKA (reference sequence). The V and J ends lost 7 bases and 7 bases respectively, with 10 bases between them. The CDR3 totals 11 residues. The CDR3 DNA reads TGCAGTGTCGTAAGGGGCGGGGAGCTGTTTTTT. Translating gives CSVVRGGELFF.

The sample holds one count of this clone. The rearrangement joins TRBV4-1 to TRBJ1-6; D possibly corresponds to TRBD1 (6 bases). CDR1 is MGHRA, CDR2 YSYEKL, per germline. The V and J ends lost 9 bases and 0 bases respectively, with 12 bases between them. The CDR3 is 15 amino acids. The chain's CDR3 is CASTDRSSYNSPLHF. CDR3 nucleotides: TGCGCCAGTACGGACAGAAGCTCCTATAATTCACCCCTCCACTTT.

The CDR3 loop reads CASSNPTGLGNYGYTF. The CDR3 region has the DNA TGTGCCAGCAGTAACCCGACAGGGTTGGGCAACTATGGCTACACCTTC. The chain employs TRBV6-2 or TRBV6-3 and TRBJ1-2; 7 bases map to TRBD1. Germline-derived CDR1 and CDR2 are MNHEY and SVGEGT. Trimming removed 5 bases from V and 2 bases from J; junction bases left unmatched: 11. The CDR3 runs to 16 residues.

The chain is built from TRBV2 and TRBJ2-5; D might be TRBD2 (6 bases). The CDR3 spans 16 residues. Germline loops: CDR1 SNHLY, CDR2 FYNNEI. V lost 0 bases to trimming and J lost 1 base, with 12 bases between them. This CDR3 reads CASSEALLASQETQYF. As DNA, the CDR3 is TGTGCCAGCAGTGAAGCTCTACTAGCATCCCAAGAGACCCAGTACTTC.

The V and J genes are TRBV27 and TRBJ1-1; 8 bases map to TRBD1. Trimming took 5 bases from V and 5 from J; bases not matched to a gene: 7. CDR1 and CDR2 from the germline V gene are MNHEY and SMNVEV (reference sequence). This CDR3 has 14 amino acids. CDR3 in DNA: TGTGCCAGCAGTCTCAGGGGGCATGGGACTGAAGCTTTCTTT. This codes for CASSLRGHGTEAFF.

The V and J genes are TRBV13 and TRBJ2-2; 7 bases map to TRBD2. V was pared by 7 bases and J by 6 bases, with 8 bases of the junction left unmatched. Germline CDR1 and CDR2: PRHDT and FYEKMQ (reference sequence). The CDR3 has 14 amino acids. The CDR3 spells CASTAGDAPGELFF. The DNA of the CDR3 is TGTGCCAGCACGGCGGGAGATGCCCCCGGGGAGCTGTTTTTT. Drawing the rest from reference TRBV13 and TRBJ2-2, the complete variable domain is AAGVIQSPRHLIKEKRETATLKCYPIPRHDTVYWYQQGPGQDPQFLISFYEKMQSDKGSIPDRFSAQQFSDYHSELNMSSLELGDSALYFCASTAGDAPGELFFGEGSRLTVL.

The sample holds one count of this clone. The chain joins TRBV7-9 to TRBJ1-6; D not resolved. CDR1 is SEHNR, CDR2 FQNEAQ, per germline (reference sequence). This CDR3 has 17 residues. The V end was cut by 5 bases, the J end by 0 bases, with 14 bases between. The CDR3 DNA follows: TGTGCCAGCAGCCAATTACAGACGCTCTCCTATAATTCACCCCTCCACTTT. Protein: CASSQLQTLSYNSPLHF. Combining the CDR3 with reference TRBV7-9 and TRBJ1-6 gives the whole variable domain DTGVSQNPRHKITKRGQNVTFRCDPISEHNRLYWYRQTLGQGPEFLTYFQNEAQLEKSRLLSDRFSAERPKGSFSTLEIQRTEQGDSAMYLCASSQLQTLSYNSPLHFGNGTRLTVT.

V is TRBV3-1 (or the pseudogene TRBV3-2) and J is TRBJ1-2; D call uncertain. This CDR3 comprises 15 residues. Per germline, CDR1 LGHDT and CDR2 YNNKEL (reference sequence). The V end was cut by 0 bases, the J end by 1 base, with 9 bases between. The CDR3 coding sequence is TGTGCCAGCAGCCAAGATTTAACGGTTAACTATGGCTACACCTTC. Amino acids: CASSQDLTVNYGYTF.

The chain is built from TRBV29-1 and TRBJ2-2; the match to TRBD2 covers 10 bases. Germline CDR1 reads SQVTM; CDR2 reads ANQGSEA. V gave up 4 bases and J gave up 4 bases; unmatched junction bases: 12. CDR3 length: 17 amino acids. The CDR3 here is CSVGPSGSRGITGELFF. The CDR3 DNA reads TGCAGCGTTGGGCCTAGCGGGAGTAGGGGAATCACCGGGGAGCTGTTTTTT.

V is TRBV4-3 and J is TRBJ2-5; D might be TRBD1 (6 bases). With 1 base removed from V and 4 bases from J, the gap between germline ends came to 13 bases. The CDR3 has 15 residues. Germline V lookup: CDR1 LGHNA, CDR2 YSLEER. The CDR3 reads CASSQGAGTRETQYF. CDR3 in DNA: TGCGCCAGCAGCCAAGGGGCAGGGACACGAGAGACCCAGTACTTC.

The rearrangement uses TRBV25-1 and TRBJ2-1; D remains ambiguous. V lost 11 bases and J 0 bases, leaving 5 bases between the germline ends. Germline assignment: CDR1 MGHDK and CDR2 SYGVNS. The CDR3 runs to 11 residues. The CDR3 DNA sequence: TGTGCCTCTAGCTCCTACAATGAGCAGTTCTTC. Its protein is CASSSYNEQFF. Drawing the rest from reference TRBV25-1 and TRBJ2-1, the complete variable domain is EADIYQTPRYLVIGTGKKITLECSQTMGHDKMYWYQQDPGMELHLIHYSYGVNSTEKGDLSSESTVSRIRTEHFPLTLESARPSHTSQYLCASSSYNEQFFGPGTRLTVL.

This rearrangement joins TRBV13 to TRBJ2-1, with 11 bases that match TRBD2. The V segment lost 5 bases and the J segment 4 bases; nucleotides outside the gene matches: 19. The CDR3 contains 20 residues. Germline loops: CDR1 PRHDT, CDR2 FYEKMQ (reference sequence). The CDR3 loop is CASSHAGTSGYRRPYNEQFF. The CDR3 nucleotides are TGTGCCAGCAGCCATGCCGGGACTAGCGGTTATCGCCGACCTTACAATGAGCAGTTCTTC.

There are a few counts of this clone. The chain uses TRBV6-6 and TRBJ1-5, with 7 bases lining up with TRBD1. Germline V gene sequence: CDR1 MNHNY, CDR2 SVGAGI (reference sequence). The CDR3 is 17 amino acids. The V gene end was trimmed by 5 bases and the J gene end by 1 base; junction bases not matched to a gene: 11. The CDR3 DNA is TGTGCCAGCAGTCCTGTAGAGGGGGCGCTGAGCAATCAGCCCCAGCATTTT. It is translated as CASSPVEGALSNQPQHF.

The V call is TRBV7-8, the J call TRBJ2-7; TRBD2 matches at 9 bases. With 4 bases clipped from V and 5 bases from J, the junction kept 21 bases outside the gene matches. The V gene's germline CDR1 is SGHVS and CDR2 FQNEAQ. CDR3 length: 19 amino acids. The CDR3 reads CASSSHRLLSGRYGNEQYF. CDR3 DNA: TGTGCCAGCAGCTCGCATCGCTTACTAAGCGGGAGGTATGGCAACGAGCAGTACTTC.

The rearrangement joins TRBV7-3 to TRBJ2-3, with D unclear. The ends were cut back, 5 bases at V and 1 base at J, with 13 bases in the middle. The CDR3 totals 15 residues. CDR1 and CDR2 (germline): SGHTA, FQGTGA. For the CDR3, the DNA is TGTGCCAGCAGCCGAAGCCTCTCGGGCACAGATACGCAGTATTTT. It codes for CASSRSLSGTDTQYF.

The V gene is TRBV5-1, the J gene TRBJ2-3, with 10 bases fitting TRBD2. This CDR3 has 16 amino acids. Germline lookup yields CDR1 SGHRS and CDR2 YFSETQ. The V and J ends lost 0 bases and 4 bases, in that order; junction bases with no gene match: 5. The CDR3 bases are TGCGCCAGCAGCTTGGGCCTAGCGGGGGTTGCAGATACGCAGTATTTT. Protein sequence: CASSLGLAGVADTQYF.

This clone was detected only once. The genes are TRBV4-3 and TRBJ2-5, with D unresolved. The length of the CDR3 is 13 residues. Germline V CDR1 and CDR2: LGHNA, YSLEER. Trimming took off 2 bases at V and 1 base at J, with 5 bases between the two ends. The CDR3 sequence: CASSQSFQETQYF. CDR3 bases: TGCGCCAGCAGCCAATCCTTCCAAGAGACCCAGTACTTC.

DNA of the CDR3: TGTGCCATCAGTGAAGGGGGGGCCTCTGGAAACACCATATATTTT. This gives the protein CAISEGGASGNTIYF. The V and J genes are TRBV10-3 and TRBJ1-3; a weak D match, TRBD1 (6 bases). Germline V gene data show CDR1 as ENHRY and CDR2 as SYGVKD. V was pared by 3 bases and J by 0 bases, with 9 bases between. This CDR3 is 15 amino acids long.

V gene TRBV27 combines with J gene TRBJ2-7; 9 bases line up with TRBD1. Losses at the gene ends were 4 bases for V and 2 bases for J; bases not matched to a gene: 9. This CDR3 spans 16 amino acids. CDR1 and CDR2 from the germline V gene are MNHEY and SMNVEV (reference sequence). The CDR3 bases are TGTGCCAGCAGTTATCGAGGACAGGGGAGCGCCTACGAGCAGTACTTC. Amino acids: CASSYRGQGSAYEQYF.